This TCR beta chain appears in the sequencing data of a study of immune evolution from preneoplasia to lung adenocarcinoma. Whole-study findings and limits: Clonality was highest in normal lung, lower in later-stage lesions apparently.

Histologic diagnosis was independently verified by two lung pathologists. There are 15 residues in the CDR3. Trimming cost V 1 base and J 2 bases, with 12 bases left between them. Germline CDR1 ENHRY, CDR2 SYGVKD. Using immunoSEQ multiplex PCR, the repertoire was profiled, and TCRdb retains in-frame clones only, with some absent. The sample comprises 3,500 to 4,500 clones, almost 50% of which are singletons, and 7.1% rests with the top ten. As to this clone: Its target is unknown.

The chain is built from TRBV10-3 and TRBJ2-7; no definite D call. This TCR was recovered from a person between 50 and 60 years old with lung adenocarcinoma. The sequencing sample was made of FFPE normal lung tissue adjacent to the tumor. In DNA, the CDR3 is TGTGCCATCAGTGAGTTGGCCCCTCAGACCTACGAGCAGTACTTC. It translates to CAISELAPQTYEQYF.